This is a list of T cell receptor beta chains from one sample in a study of response to subunit inactivated influenza vaccine. A single record per CDR3 protein comes from TCRdb applying MiXCR to the RT-PCR reads. Here the sample spans more than 700,000 distinct CDR3 sequences, around 20% being singletons. Sequenced here: PBMCs from blood, sampled more than 4 days after vaccination. Receptors were obtained from a man aged 45-60 years who received an inactivated influenza vaccine. The CDR3 runs from the conserved cysteine through the conserved F or W. The D gene is left open where the match is weak. Expanded clones get a size class; other rows say once, few or many, or leave the size out.

V: TRBV10-3; size: .; length: 13; J: TRBJ2-1; D: TRBD2; DNA: TGTGCCATCAGTGAGAGCGGGATTAGTGAGCAGTTCTTC; CDR3: CAISESGISEQFF
V: TRBV5-1; size: .; length: 14; J: TRBJ2-7; D: .; DNA: TGCGCCAGCAGAGTTACAGAATTCTCCTACGAGCAGTACTTC; CDR3: CASRVTEFSYEQYF
V: TRBV29-1; size: .; length: 14; J: TRBJ2-5; D: .; DNA: TGCAGCGTTGATTTGGTGGCTAGCGTAGAGACCCAGTACTTC; CDR3: CSVDLVASVETQYF
V: TRBV20-1; size: .; length: 15; J: TRBJ2-1; D: TRBD2; DNA: TGCAGTGCTAGAGCAACAGCGGGGGGCTACAATGAGCAGTTCTTC; CDR3: CSARATAGGYNEQFF
V: TRBV6-2/TRBV6-3; size: few; length: 14; J: TRBJ1-5; D: TRBD1; DNA: TGTGCCAGCGGCGGACAGGGTGGGAATCAGCCCCAGCATTTT; CDR3: CASGGQGGNQPQHF
V: TRBV29-1; size: .; length: 11; J: TRBJ1-4; D: .; DNA: TGCAGCGGCGATTTTAATGAAAAACTGTTTTTT; CDR3: CSGDFNEKLFF
V: TRBV25-1; size: .; length: 15; J: TRBJ2-2; D: .; DNA: TGTGCCAGCAGTGATATGTCACTTCTCACCGGGGAGCTGTTTTTT; CDR3: CASSDMSLLTGELFF
V: TRBV7-2; size: .; length: 15; J: TRBJ1-2; D: .; DNA: TGTGCCAGCAGCCCCCGGGGACTACCTAACTATGGCTACACCTTC; CDR3: CASSPRGLPNYGYTF
V: TRBV7-6; size: many; length: 17; J: TRBJ2-1; D: .; DNA: TGTGCCAGCAGCTTTCCTGGGGCGGGAAAGTGGAATAATGAGCAGTTCTTC; CDR3: CASSFPGAGKWNNEQFF
V: TRBV5-1; size: few; length: 13; J: TRBJ2-4; D: .; DNA: TGCGCCAGCAGTCCGGGGACCCAAAACATTCAGTACTTC; CDR3: CASSPGTQNIQYF